These 8 T cell receptor beta chains originate from one sample sequenced in a study of T cell repertoires in cytomegalovirus infection. TCRdb analysed the reads with MiXCR anew, one entry per CDR3 protein. The repertoire holds around 430,000 distinct CDR3 sequences, with roughly 43% as singletons. What these receptors recognize is not known. The sequenced sample was cultured PBMCs, obtained from culture after CMV antigen stimulation. All receptors derive from a human donor in good health (CMV status not recorded). Some clones in this sample may be carry-over from other donors' samples.

The rearrangement uses TRBV12-3 or TRBV12-4 and TRBJ1-1; the D gene is possibly TRBD1 (5 bases). The CDR3 runs to 12 residues. Trimming left V 6 bases short and J 11 bases short, with 16 bases between. CDR3 amino acids: CASRPWGEKAFF. The CDR3 DNA reads as TGTGCCAGCAGGCCATGGGGGGAAAAGGCTTTCTTT.

The CDR3 coding sequence is TGTGCCAGCAGCTTAGCCACCGATCTAGCGGGGGTGGCAGATACGCAGTATTTT. The encoded protein is CASSLATDLAGVADTQYF. The chain recombines TRBV7-2 with TRBJ2-3; TRBD2 matches 10 bases. CDR1 and CDR2 from the germline V gene are SGHTA and FQGNSA. Losses at the gene ends were 0 bases for V and 4 bases for J; bases not matched to a gene: 10. The CDR3 totals 18 residues.

V and J are TRBV28 and TRBJ1-5, with 8 bases matching TRBD1. The length of the CDR3 is 16 residues. Germline-derived CDR1 and CDR2 are MDHEN and SYDVKM. With 5 bases clipped from V and 6 bases from J, the junction kept 12 bases outside the gene matches. The CDR3 DNA is TGTGCCAGCAGTCATGCCGGGACAGGTTCCGGTCAGCCCCAGCATTTT. Encoded protein: CASSHAGTGSGQPQHF.

This clonotype turned up a few times. The V gene is TRBV6-2 or TRBV6-3, the J gene TRBJ1-1, with D tentatively TRBD1 (5 bases). The CDR3 runs 14 residues. Trimming took off 6 bases at V and 5 bases at J, with 16 bases between the two ends. The germline V gene encodes CDR1 MNHEY and CDR2 SVGEGT. The CDR3 DNA follows: TGTGCCAGCAGGCCCTCCTTCCGGGGGACTGAAGCTTTCTTT. Residues: CASRPSFRGTEAFF.

This clonotype was counted a few times. V is TRBV7-2 and J is TRBJ2-7, with 10 bases fitting TRBD2. The CDR3 extends over 15 amino acids. With V trimmed by 0 bases and J by 6 bases, 5 bases remained unmatched. CDR1 and CDR2 (germline): SGHTA, FQGNSA. In DNA form, the CDR3 reads TGTGCCAGCAGCTTAGCGGCTAGCGGGAGTGGCGAGCAGTACTTC. Translation gives CASSLAASGSGEQYF.

This chain links TRBV4-1 with TRBJ1-5; tentative D call: TRBD1 (5 bases). Germline V gene data show CDR1 as MGHRA and CDR2 as YSYEKL. Deletions cut 4 bases from V and 0 bases from J, with 10 bases between. There are 15 residues in the CDR3. The CDR3 spells CASSPMTVSNQPQHF. The CDR3 bases are TGCGCCAGCAGCCCAATGACAGTTAGCAATCAGCCCCAGCATTTT.

The V gene is TRBV6-5, the J gene TRBJ2-3, with D perhaps TRBD1 (6 bases). The germline CDR1 and CDR2 sequences are MNHEY and SVGAGI. The V and J ends lost 6 bases and 7 bases respectively, with 20 bases between them. The CDR3 has 15 residues. The CDR3 region is CASSRPSSGVNTQYF. Written as DNA, the CDR3 is TGTGCCAGCAGCCGCCCTTCGTCAGGGGTAAATACGCAGTATTTT.

This clonotype came up a few times. The rearrangement links TRBV14 to TRBJ2-1; D uncertain. This CDR3 contains 14 residues. The germline CDR1 and CDR2 sequences are SGHDN and FVKESK. The germline V and J ends were trimmed by 2 bases and 6 bases, with 11 bases remaining between them. CDR3: CASSQLGRGNEQFF. The CDR3 DNA reads TGTGCCAGCAGCCAATTAGGACGAGGCAATGAGCAGTTCTTC.